The 9 T cell receptor beta chains presented below share a single source sample, sequenced in a study of T cell changes during pregnancy in multiple sclerosis. Some clones are missing from TCRdb's copy, which holds only in-frame ones; the method was immunoSEQ multiplex PCR. Among 40,000 or so clones listed, approximately 92% were seen once. Material: CD8+ T cells from peripheral blood mononuclear cells, obtained before pregnancy. All receptors come from a female donor with multiple sclerosis, enrolled in a pregnancy study.

The gene calls are TRBV7-2 and TRBJ2-7; TRBD2 might be the D (5 bases). Germline CDR1 is SGHTA and CDR2 is FQGNSA. The CDR3 loop spans 14 amino acids. V was clipped by 4 bases and J by 5 bases, with 15 bases between them. The CDR3 loop reads CASSSLPGSHEQYF. For the CDR3, the DNA is TGTGCCAGCAGCTCGCTGCCGGGGAGCCACGAGCAGTACTTC.

CDR3: CASSVAMYQETQYF. The CDR3 coding sequence is TGTGCCAGCAGCGTAGCTATGTACCAAGAGACCCAGTACTTC. The chain links TRBV9 to TRBJ2-5, with no clear D. The CDR3 is 14 residues long. Deletions cut 0 bases from V and 0 bases from J, with 6 bases between. Germline CDR1 is SGDLS and CDR2 is YYNGEE.

The chain uses TRBV5-1 and TRBJ1-2, with 11 positions matching TRBD1. CDR3 length: 16 residues. Trimming removed 3 bases from V and 4 bases from J; junction bases left unmatched: 8. CDR1 SGHRS and CDR2 YFSETQ come from the germline V gene. CDR3 loop: CASSSRGQGAVYGYTF. CDR3 coding DNA: TGCGCCAGCAGCTCCCGAGGACAGGGGGCTGTCTATGGCTACACCTTC.

The CDR3, as DNA: TGTGCCAGCAGGATGGGGGGACAGGGGGTATACTTC. Translation gives CASRMGGQGVYF. V gene TRBV27 combines with J gene TRBJ2-7, with 11 bases matching TRBD1. CDR1 and CDR2 (germline): MNHEY, SMNVEV (reference sequence). The CDR3 runs 12 residues. J was trimmed by 13 bases and V by 6 bases; bases with no gene match: 8.

The CDR3 coding sequence is TGTGCCAGTAGTCCGCGGGCCCAATCCTATAGCAATCAGCCCCAGCATTTT. Residues: CASSPRAQSYSNQPQHF. The chain is built from TRBV19 and TRBJ1-5; D ambiguous. The CDR3 spans 17 residues. The V gene's germline CDR1 is LNHDA and CDR2 SQIVND (reference sequence). V was clipped by 5 bases and J by 0 bases, with 17 bases between them.

This clone was seen more than once but under ten times. The chain is built from TRBV5-4 and TRBJ2-1, with D possibly matching TRBD2 (6 bases). Germline values: CDR1 SGHNT, CDR2 YYREEE (reference sequence). The CDR3 totals 18 residues. The ends were cut back, 0 bases at V and 1 base at J, with 17 bases in the middle. The CDR3 DNA reads TGTGCCAGCAGCTTGGCCCGTGGCAGGAGGGTTTCCTACAATGAGCAGTTCTTC. This translates into CASSLARGRRVSYNEQFF.

In this sample, this clone turned up once. CDR3 loop: CSAAGRLADYNEQFF. CDR3 DNA sequence: TGCAGCGCCGCCGGGCGACTAGCGGATTACAATGAGCAGTTCTTC. The chain links TRBV29-1 to TRBJ2-1; TRBD2 agrees at 9 bases. The CDR3 is 15 residues long. J gave up 4 bases and V 7 bases, and 11 bases lay outside the gene matches. Germline V lookup: CDR1 SQVTM, CDR2 ANQGSEA.

The chain employs TRBV2 and TRBJ2-5, with D possibly being TRBD1 (7 bases). Germline CDR1 SNHLY, CDR2 FYNNEI. The CDR3 is 13 amino acids. V shed 8 bases and J shed 5 bases, with 15 bases lying between them. This chain's CDR3 is CASWRGRLETQYF. As DNA, the CDR3 is TGTGCCAGCTGGAGGGGGCGCTTGGAGACCCAGTACTTC.

V and J are TRBV11-2 and TRBJ2-7; D not certain. Germline values: CDR1 SGHAT, CDR2 FQNNGV. The CDR3 has 13 residues. V was cut by 1 base and J by 3 bases, with 7 bases left in between. CDR3 amino acids: CASSLAPVYEQYF. The CDR3 coding sequence is TGTGCCAGCAGCTTAGCACCAGTCTACGAGCAGTACTTC.